A selection of T cell receptor beta chains follows, all from one sample in a study of OX40 agonist ivuxolimab in advanced cancers. Produced via immunoSEQ multiplex PCR; TCRdb's table is partial and in-frame only. The sample lists around 83,000 clones; less than 85% were seen once. The material was CD4+ or CD8+ T cells sorted from blood, obtained in a trial of the OX40 agonist ivuxolimab. These receptor sequences come from an adult with an advanced solid tumor such as melanoma, head and neck, liver or kidney cancer. The CDR3 runs from the conserved cysteine through the conserved F or W. The order of the fields is clone size, V gene, CDR3 protein. Size tells how often a clone was seen (once, few, many) or the class of an expanded clone, and some rows leave it out.

once	TRBV5-4	CASSYGGYTDTQYF
-	TRBV14	CASSPPRGGVNEQFF
-	TRBV5-1	CASSLLARDTEAFF
-	TRBV21-1	CASSSKPRTSGHTDTQYF
-	TRBV5-1	CASSTAPAGGHNEQFF
-	TRBV6-5	CASSPTSGRPHEQYF
-	TRBV7-3	CASSLGTGTGWREQYF
-	TRBV6-1	CASSTGTALYGYTF
few	TRBV7-3	CASSLTSGAGGHEQFF
-	TRBV30	CAWSEEDLHNEQFF
-	TRBV6-6	CATLGHYMNTEAFF
-	TRBV5-1	CASSLGLANTGELFF
-	TRBV29-1	CSVRTETQYF
-	TRBV5-1	CASSLEGALYTEAFF
-	TRBV6-6	CASSPSGRSLQPQHF
-	TRBV30	CAWDRQTASEKLFF
-	TRBV5-1	CASSFRDSALYGYTF
-	TRBV6-6	CASSYSGRGGEKLFF
-	TRBV5-4	CASSPDHNTEAFF
few	TRBV5-1	CASSYDLGEAFF
few	TRBV14	CASSPRRGNTEAFF
-	TRBV27	CASSLKKGTGGVYNSPLHF
-	TRBV9	CASSPRGGGSGYTF
-	TRBV11-1	CASSFKRGTSGGSSYEQYF
-	TRBV9	CASSANSGMTYEQYF
-	TRBV7-3	CASSLGGQAYGYTF
-	TRBV19	CASSISRTDQETQYF
-	TRBV14	CASSQGNRLGTDTQYF
-	TRBV11-3	CASSSIRGNEQYF
-	TRBV6-6	CASSYSSGIEAFF
-	TRBV19	CASSMFSSPLHF
-	TRBV10-3	CAISELAGRSSYNEQFF
-	TRBV5-1	CASSLAGTGGEATQYF
once	TRBV4-1	CASSQSGISTATNEKLFF
-	TRBV9	CASSAGQGSDTQYF
few	TRBV7-2	CASSLGSGRAETQYF
-	TRBV29-1	CSVGDRGRPGRAGNTIYF
once	TRBV15	CATSGTSGSTGTGELFF
-	TRBV4-2	CASSQGQQGYEQFF
-	TRBV5-4	CASSPRAAGEIETQYF
few	TRBV11-2	CASSLRDSSQDTQYF
-	TRBV5-1	CASSLDFSSYNEQFF
-	TRBV30	CAWGWSRNTIYF
few	TRBV11-3	CASSLESSGGTDTQYF
-	TRBV10-3	CAISHTGAGGNQPQHF
-	TRBV11-2	CASSSPGTYEQYF
-	TRBV25-1	CASSELGWDEAFF
-	TRBV4-2	CASSPRGAGGQAEQFF
-	TRBV30	CAWSYRSGPRDQPQHF
few	TRBV11-2	CASSSGLGADTQYF
-	TRBV5-1	CASSFLASQNEQYF